These 3 T cell receptor beta chains share one sample of origin, sequenced in a study of blood T cell repertoires in COVID-19. Assay used: immunoSEQ multiplex PCR; TCRdb lists only in-frame clones, some missing. The sample includes about 280,000 clones, roughly 86% of them seen just once. Source material: peripheral blood. Source of these receptors: a woman aged 25 to 39 with COVID-19, enrolled during active disease.

This sequence joins TRBV30 and TRBJ2-3; D ambiguous. Between the trimmed V and J ends, which lost 2 bases and 4 bases, there was a span of 7 bases. The CDR3 has 12 residues. Germline-derived CDR1 and CDR2 are GTSNPN and SVGIG (reference sequence). This chain's CDR3 is CAWSPGSDTQYF. The CDR3 DNA reads TGTGCCTGGAGTCCCGGGTCAGATACGCAGTATTTT.

The genes are TRBV7-2 and TRBJ2-2; D is perhaps TRBD2 (6 bases). Trimming removed 6 bases at V and 7 bases at J, with 24 bases between. Germline CDR1 is SGHTA and CDR2 is FQGNSA. This CDR3 has 17 amino acids. The CDR3 spells CASSYPTGSRAHGELFF. CDR3 in DNA: TGTGCCAGCAGTTATCCAACCGGGAGCCGGGCCCACGGGGAGCTGTTTTTT.

The rearrangement uses TRBV6-5 and TRBJ1-6; 7 bases are a match to TRBD1. The CDR3 length is 15 residues. The V and J ends lost 6 bases and 9 bases, in that order; junction bases with no gene match: 11. Germline V gives CDR1 MNHEY, CDR2 SVGAGI. The CDR3 is CASRVIQGSSSPLHF. The CDR3 nucleotides are TGTGCCAGCAGAGTCATACAGGGGTCAAGTTCACCCCTCCACTTT.